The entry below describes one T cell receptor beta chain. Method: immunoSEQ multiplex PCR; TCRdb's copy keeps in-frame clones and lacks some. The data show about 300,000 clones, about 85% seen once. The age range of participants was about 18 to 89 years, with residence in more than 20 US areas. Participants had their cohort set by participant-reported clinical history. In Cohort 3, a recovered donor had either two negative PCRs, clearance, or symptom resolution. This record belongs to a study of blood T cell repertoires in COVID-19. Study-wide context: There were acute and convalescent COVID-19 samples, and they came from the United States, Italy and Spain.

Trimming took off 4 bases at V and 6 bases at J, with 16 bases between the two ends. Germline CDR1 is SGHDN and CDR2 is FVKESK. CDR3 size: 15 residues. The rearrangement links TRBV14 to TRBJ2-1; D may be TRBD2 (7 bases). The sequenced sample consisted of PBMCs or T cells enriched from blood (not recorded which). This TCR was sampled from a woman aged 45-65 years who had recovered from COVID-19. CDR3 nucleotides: TGTGCCAGCAGCCCCCGGGGGGCGCCAGGCAATGAGCAGTTCTTC. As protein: CASSPRGAPGNEQFF. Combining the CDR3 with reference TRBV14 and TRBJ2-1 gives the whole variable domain EAGVTQFPSHSVIEKGQTVTLRCDPISGHDNLYWYRRVMGKEIKFLLHFVKESKQDESGMPNNRFLAERTGGTYSTLKVQPAELEDSGVYFCASSPRGAPGNEQFFGPGTRLTVL.